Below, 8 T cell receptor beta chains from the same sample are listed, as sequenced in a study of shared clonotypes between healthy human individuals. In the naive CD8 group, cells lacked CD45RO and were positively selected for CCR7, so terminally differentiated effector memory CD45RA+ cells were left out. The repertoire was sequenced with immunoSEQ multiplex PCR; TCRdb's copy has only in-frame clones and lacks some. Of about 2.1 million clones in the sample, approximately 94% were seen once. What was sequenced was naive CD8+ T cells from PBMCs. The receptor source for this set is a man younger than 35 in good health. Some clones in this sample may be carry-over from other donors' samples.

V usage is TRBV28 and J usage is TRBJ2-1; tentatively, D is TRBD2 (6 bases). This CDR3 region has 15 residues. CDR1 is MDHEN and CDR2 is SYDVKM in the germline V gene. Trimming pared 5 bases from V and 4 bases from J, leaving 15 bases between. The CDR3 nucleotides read TGTGCCAGCAGTCCCGGCGTAGCGGAGTACAATGAGCAGTTCTTC. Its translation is CASSPGVAEYNEQFF.

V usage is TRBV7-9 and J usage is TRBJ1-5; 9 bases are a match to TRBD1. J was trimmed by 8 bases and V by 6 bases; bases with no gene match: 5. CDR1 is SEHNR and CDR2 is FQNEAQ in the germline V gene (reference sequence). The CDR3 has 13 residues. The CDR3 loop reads CASSPTGGEPQHF. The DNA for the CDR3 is TGTGCCAGCAGTCCAACAGGGGGCGAGCCCCAGCATTTT.

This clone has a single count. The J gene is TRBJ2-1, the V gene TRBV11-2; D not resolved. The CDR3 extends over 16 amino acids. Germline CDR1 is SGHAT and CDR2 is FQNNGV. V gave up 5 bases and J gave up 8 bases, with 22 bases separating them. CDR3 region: CASSPREPRVIDEQFF. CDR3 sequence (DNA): TGTGCCAGCAGCCCTAGAGAACCCCGGGTAATCGATGAGCAGTTCTTC.

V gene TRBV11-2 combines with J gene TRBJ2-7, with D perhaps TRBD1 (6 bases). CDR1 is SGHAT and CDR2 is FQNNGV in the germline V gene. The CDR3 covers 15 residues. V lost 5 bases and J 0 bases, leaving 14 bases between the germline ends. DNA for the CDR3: TGTGCCAGCAGCGGAATCACGACAGGCTCCTACGAGCAGTACTTC. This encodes CASSGITTGSYEQYF.

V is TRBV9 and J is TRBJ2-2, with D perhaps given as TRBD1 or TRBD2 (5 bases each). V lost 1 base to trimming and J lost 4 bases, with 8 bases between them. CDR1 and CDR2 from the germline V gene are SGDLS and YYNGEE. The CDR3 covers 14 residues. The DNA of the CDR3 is TGTGCCAGCAGCGTATCGAGGGGCACCGGGGAGCTGTTTTTT. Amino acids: CASSVSRGTGELFF.

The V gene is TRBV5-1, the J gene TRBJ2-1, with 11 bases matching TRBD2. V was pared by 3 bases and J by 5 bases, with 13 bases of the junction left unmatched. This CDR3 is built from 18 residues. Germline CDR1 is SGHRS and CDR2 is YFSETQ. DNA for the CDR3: TGCGCCAGCAGCTCCCAGTTAATTCTAGCGGGAGGTAACAATGAGCAGTTCTTC. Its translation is CASSSQLILAGGNNEQFF.

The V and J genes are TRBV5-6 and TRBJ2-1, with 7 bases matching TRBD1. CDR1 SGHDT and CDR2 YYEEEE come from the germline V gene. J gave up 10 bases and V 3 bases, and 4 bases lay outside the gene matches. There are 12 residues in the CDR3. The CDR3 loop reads CASSSSTGEQFF. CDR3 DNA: TGTGCCAGCAGCTCCTCGACAGGGGAGCAGTTCTTC.

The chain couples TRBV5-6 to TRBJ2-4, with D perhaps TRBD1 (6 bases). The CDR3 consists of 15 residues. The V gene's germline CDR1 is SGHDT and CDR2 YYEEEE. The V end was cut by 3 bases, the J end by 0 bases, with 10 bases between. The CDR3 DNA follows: TGTGCCAGCAGCTCCAGACAGGTAGCCAAAAACATTCAGTACTTC. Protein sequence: CASSSRQVAKNIQYF. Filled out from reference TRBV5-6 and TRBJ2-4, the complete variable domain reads DAGVTQSPTHLIKTRGQQVTLRCSPKSGHDTVSWYQQALGQGPQFIFQYYEEEERQRGNFPDRFSGHQFPNYSSELNVNALLLGDSALYLCASSSRQVAKNIQYFGAGTRLSVL.